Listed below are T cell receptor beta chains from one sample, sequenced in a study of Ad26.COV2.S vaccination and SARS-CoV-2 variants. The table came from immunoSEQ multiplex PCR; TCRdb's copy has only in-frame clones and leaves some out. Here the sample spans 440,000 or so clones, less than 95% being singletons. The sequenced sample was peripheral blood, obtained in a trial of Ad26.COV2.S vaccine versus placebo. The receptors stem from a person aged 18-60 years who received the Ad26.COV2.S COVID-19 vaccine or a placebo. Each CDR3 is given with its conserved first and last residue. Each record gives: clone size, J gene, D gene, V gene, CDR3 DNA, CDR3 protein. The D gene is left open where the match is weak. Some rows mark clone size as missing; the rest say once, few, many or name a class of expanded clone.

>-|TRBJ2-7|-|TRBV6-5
TGTGCCAGCAGCGGCCGACTAGACCCCTACGAGCAGTACTTC
CASSGRLDPYEQYF
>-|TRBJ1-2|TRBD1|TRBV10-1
TGCGCCAGCAGTGAGTCGGAGGGGGCGGCCTATGGCTACACCTTC
CASSESEGAAYGYTF
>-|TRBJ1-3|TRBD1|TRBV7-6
TGTGCCAGCAGTTCCACACAGGGGGCAATTGGAAACACCATATATTTT
CASSSTQGAIGNTIYF
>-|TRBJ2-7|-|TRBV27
TGTGCCAGCAGTTTCGGGGCCTCCTACGAGCAGTACTTC
CASSFGASYEQYF
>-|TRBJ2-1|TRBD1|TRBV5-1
TGCGCCAGCAGCTCTCTGGGACAGGAGTCCTCTAGTGAGCAGTTCTTC
CASSSLGQESSSEQFF
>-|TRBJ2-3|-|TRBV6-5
TGTGCCAGCAGCGTACGGGGCGCTAGCACAGATACGCAGTATTTT
CASSVRGASTDTQYF
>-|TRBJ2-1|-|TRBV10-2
TGCGCCTGCACCGACTCCGTTCCCAATGAGCAGTTCTTC
CACTDSVPNEQFF
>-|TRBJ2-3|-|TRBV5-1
TGCGCCAGCAGCGAAGGTGGGTCGCAGTATTTT
CASSEGGSQYF
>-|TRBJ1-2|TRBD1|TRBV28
TGTGCCAGCGAGGTGGGAACAACCAGGGGGGGCTACACCTTC
CASEVGTTRGGYTF
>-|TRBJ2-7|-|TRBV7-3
TGTGCCAGCAGCTCGTCATTAGGGTACGAGCAGTACTTC
CASSSSLGYEQYF
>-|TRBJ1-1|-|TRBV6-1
TGTGCCAGCAGTGAAGCGCAAGGCCAGCCCGTTGCTTTCTTT
CASSEAQGQPVAFF
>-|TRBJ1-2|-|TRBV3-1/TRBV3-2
TGTGCCAGCAGCCTAGGGAGGGACTATGGCTACACCTTC
CASSLGRDYGYTF
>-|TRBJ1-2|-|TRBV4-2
TGTGCCAGCAGCCAGGACGCCTTGGGCAGGGACTATGGCTACACCTTC
CASSQDALGRDYGYTF
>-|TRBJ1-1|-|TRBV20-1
TGCAGTGCAGCCGAACGATCTCAGGCTTTCTTT
CSAAERSQAFF
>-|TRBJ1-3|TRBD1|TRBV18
TGTGCCAGCTCACCTCCGGACAGGATCTACTCTGGAAACACCATATATTTT
CASSPPDRIYSGNTIYF
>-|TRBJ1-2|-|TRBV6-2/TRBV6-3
TGTGCCAGCAGTTCTCAACAGGGAGTGCATGGCTACACCTTC
CASSSQQGVHGYTF
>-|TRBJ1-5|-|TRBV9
TGTGCCAGCAGCGAAGGGGGTGGCAATCAGCCCCAGCATTTT
CASSEGGGNQPQHF
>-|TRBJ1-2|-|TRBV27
TGTGCCAGCAGTGGGTCTCGGTATGGCTACACCTTC
CASSGSRYGYTF
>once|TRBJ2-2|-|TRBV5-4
TGTGCCAGCAGCGGCTCTGAGAGCCGGGAGCTGTTTTTT
CASSGSESRELFF
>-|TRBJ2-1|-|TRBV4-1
TGCGCCAGCAGGCGTGACAGGCCGTCCTACAATGAGCAGTTCTTC
CASRRDRPSYNEQFF
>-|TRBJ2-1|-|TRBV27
TGTGCCAGCAGTTTTGCGATCGGGGAGCAGTTCTTC
CASSFAIGEQFF
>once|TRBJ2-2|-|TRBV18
TGTGCCAGCTCACGCGGGCCCACACAGGTTTTTTACACCGGGGAGCTGTTTTTT
CASSRGPTQVFYTGELFF
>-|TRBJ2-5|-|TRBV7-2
TGTGCCAGCAACCCCCGGGGCTTGGGTGTAGAGACCCAGTACTTC
CASNPRGLGVETQYF
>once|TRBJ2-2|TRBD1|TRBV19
TGTGCCAGTACCGCTGACAGGGGGCCGAACACCGGGGAGCTGTTTTTT
CASTADRGPNTGELFF
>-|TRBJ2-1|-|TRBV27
TGTGCCAGCAGTTTATTGGGGAGCTCCTACAATGAGCAGTTCTTC
CASSLLGSSYNEQFF
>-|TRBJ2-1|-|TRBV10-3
TGTGCCATCGGACTACGGACCTACAATGAGCAGTTCTTC
CAIGLRTYNEQFF
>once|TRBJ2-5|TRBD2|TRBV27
TGTGCCAGCAGTTTCGCGAGCGGGAGTTTACAGACCCAGTACTTC
CASSFASGSLQTQYF
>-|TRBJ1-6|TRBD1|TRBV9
TGTGCCAGCAGCGAGGTAGGACAGGCTACTTCACCCCTCCACTTT
CASSEVGQATSPLHF
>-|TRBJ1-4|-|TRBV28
TGTGCCAGCAGTTCGAGAAACCAAGGGGGGAATGAAAAACTGTTTTTT
CASSSRNQGGNEKLFF
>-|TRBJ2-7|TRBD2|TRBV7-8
TGTGCCAGCAGGACAGGTGGCCTAGCGGGGGGCTCCTACGAGCAGTACTTC
CASRTGGLAGGSYEQYF
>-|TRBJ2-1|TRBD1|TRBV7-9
TGTGCCAGCAACCCGACGGGGGACAGGGAGGGCAATGAGCAGTTCTTC
CASNPTGDREGNEQFF
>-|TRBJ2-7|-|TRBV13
TGTGCCAGCAGCTTTGGACGAGGGTCCCCCTACGAGCAGTACTTC
CASSFGRGSPYEQYF
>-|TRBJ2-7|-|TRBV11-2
TGTGCCAGCAGCGAACCCGGCGCCCAGGGGTCCTACGAGCAGTACTTC
CASSEPGAQGSYEQYF
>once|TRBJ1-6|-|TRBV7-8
TGTGCCAGCAGCTTAGCGCGTCCCTCGAGCTCCTATAATTCACCCCTCCACTTT
CASSLARPSSSYNSPLHF
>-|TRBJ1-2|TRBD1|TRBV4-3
TGCGCCAGCAGCTCCTTGGACAGGGGGCTTATTGGCTACACCTTC
CASSSLDRGLIGYTF
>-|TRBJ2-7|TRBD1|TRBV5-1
TGCGCCAGCAGCTCTCCCGGGACAGAGCTTTCCGAGCAGTACTTC
CASSSPGTELSEQYF
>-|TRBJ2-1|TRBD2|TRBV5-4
TGTGCCAGCAGCTTGGTGGTAGCGGGAAACAATGAGCAGTTCTTC
CASSLVVAGNNEQFF
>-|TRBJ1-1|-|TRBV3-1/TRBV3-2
TGTGCCAGCAGCCAAGCTTCAATGAACACTGAAGCTTTCTTT
CASSQASMNTEAFF
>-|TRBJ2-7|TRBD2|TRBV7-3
TGTGCCAGCAGCTTAACTGGGACTAGCGGGAACTACGAGCAGTACTTC
CASSLTGTSGNYEQYF
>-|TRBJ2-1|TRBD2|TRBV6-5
TGTGCCAGCAGGCCAGGGACTAGCGCTAACAATGAGCAGTTCTTC
CASRPGTSANNEQFF
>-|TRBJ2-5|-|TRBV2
TGTGCCAGCAGTGGGGGGCCGGGAACCCAAGAGACCCAGTACTTC
CASSGGPGTQETQYF
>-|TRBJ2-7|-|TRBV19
TGTGCCAGTTCGGTCCGGGACACAGCCTACGAGCAGTACTTC
CASSVRDTAYEQYF
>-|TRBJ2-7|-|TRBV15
TGTGCCACCAGCGCTCGACGGGGGCTGTACGAGCAGTACTTC
CATSARRGLYEQYF
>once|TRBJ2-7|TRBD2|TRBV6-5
TGTGCCAGCAGCGCAGGGACTAGCGGAGGTTACGAGCAGTACTTC
CASSAGTSGGYEQYF
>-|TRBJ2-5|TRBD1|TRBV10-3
TGTGCCATCGGACGGGACAGGGGCCTCCAAGAGACCCAGTACTTC
CAIGRDRGLQETQYF
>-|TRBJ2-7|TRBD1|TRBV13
TGTGCCAGCAGCTTAGGCGACAGGGGGGACGAGCAGTACTTC
CASSLGDRGDEQYF
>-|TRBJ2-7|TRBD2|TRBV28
TGTGCCAGCAGCTCCGCCAAGCGGGATGCGGGGCGGCAGTACTTC
CASSSAKRDAGRQYF
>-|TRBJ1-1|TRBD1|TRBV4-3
TGCGCCAGCAGCCAAGTTCTAGGGGGCCTAGGGAACACTGAAGCTTTCTTT
CASSQVLGGLGNTEAFF
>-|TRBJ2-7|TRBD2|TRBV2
TGTGCCAGCAGTGAAGCGCTTCTCCCCGGGACTAGCTCGAACACATTCTACGAGCAGTACTTC
CASSEALLPGTSSNTFYEQYF
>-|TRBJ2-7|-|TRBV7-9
TGTGCCAGCAGTACCTACCGGGACCGAAACTACGAGCAGTACTTC
CASSTYRDRNYEQYF
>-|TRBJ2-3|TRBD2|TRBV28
TGTGCCAGCAGTTCCGGGACTAGCGGCACAGATACGCAGTATTTT
CASSSGTSGTDTQYF
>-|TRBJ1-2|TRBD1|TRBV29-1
TGCAGCGTCGTTGGACAGGGCGAGGATGGCTACACCTTC
CSVVGQGEDGYTF
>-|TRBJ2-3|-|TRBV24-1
TGTGCCACCAGTGGGGAAAAGGGGGGAACAGCAGATACGCAGTATTTT
CATSGEKGGTADTQYF
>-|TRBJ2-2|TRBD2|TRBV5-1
TGCGCCAGCAGCTTGGTCCCTGGGGCGGGAGGCGCGAACACCGGGGAGCTGTTTTTT
CASSLVPGAGGANTGELFF
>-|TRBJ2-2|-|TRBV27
TGTGCCAGCAGTTTCCTGTCGGAGACCGGGGAGCTGTTTTTT
CASSFLSETGELFF